This entry features one T cell receptor (beta chain) sequence. No cognate antigen has been identified for it. No quality values exist for individual bases; no much larger clone is one base distant. The source of the sample is a study of brain metastases from non-small cell lung cancer (dated by TCRdb to between 2018 and 2021). As for the study more broadly: The immune microenvironment of paired resected primary tumors and brain metastases from non-small-cell lung cancer patients was profiled. General study outcomes and caveats: Compared with the matched primary tumors, less than 65% of brain metastases appeared to show expanded T-cell clones. Paired brain metastases and primary tumors largely shared TCR repertoires, although T-cell densities in the metastases were sparse. T-cell infiltration was lower in brain metastases than in primary tumors (P < 0.001).

The cohort comprised approximately 40 patients with surgically resected non-small-cell lung cancer who had both primary tumor and brain metastasis specimens. Tumor specimens were archival formalin-fixed, paraffin-embedded tissues. The method behind the library was the immunoSEQ multiplex PCR assay. Alongside a 770-gene immune expression panel, the team sequenced the T-cell receptor beta chain repertoire. TCRdb limited this immuneACCESS table to in-frame rearrangements with V and J called. A share of clones is missing; checked studies link under half to unresolved V genes, and the rest is unexplained. Here the sample has roughly 2,000 clones; roughly 80% occur a single time. The biggest ten clones account for 11% of the sample. Unmatched junction bases come to 10, with V trimmed by 3 bases and J by 9 bases. Looking up the germline V gene yields CDR1 SGHAT and CDR2 FQNNGV. The CDR3 runs 16 amino acids, cysteine and phenylalanine included. Solely the CDR3 DNA is kept, with 48 bases framed from the first base.

The sample comprised primary lung tumor tissue. Interpreted using the paper, the cell subset or site label stands for: primary lung tumor paired with brain metastasis. The receptor was derived from a donor at least 40 years old with non-small cell lung cancer. The chain couples TRBV11-2 to TRBJ1-6, and TRBD1 aligns with 8 junction nucleotides. The base sequence is TGTGCCAGCAGCTTCGACAGGGGTTTTGTGAGTTCACCCCTCCACTTT. Its product reads: CASSFDRGFVSSPLHF.